These T cell receptor beta chains were read from a single sample in a study of blood T cell repertoires in COVID-19. Here immunoSEQ multiplex PCR was the method, and the copy in TCRdb shows in-frame clones only, minus some. This sample has 250,000 to 400,000 clones, with about 91% found just once. Sequencing was done on a sample of peripheral blood. Receptor source: a woman aged 25-40 years with COVID-19, enrolled during active disease. Each CDR3 is given with its conserved first and last residue. D genes are given only for firm matches. Clone size is given for some rows only: seen once, a few or many times, or a class if the clone is expanded.

V,D,J,size,DNA,CDR3
TRBV6-5,TRBD1,TRBJ1-1,.,TGTGCCAGCAGCCCAGGGGGCGCCCGGACTGAAGCTTTCTTT,CASSPGGARTEAFF
TRBV30,.,TRBJ1-6,.,TGTGCCTGGAGTGCCCAACAGGGTTCACCCCTCCACTTT,CAWSAQQGSPLHF
TRBV4-1,.,TRBJ1-3,.,TGCGCCAGCAGCCAAGATCTGAGCTCTGGAAACACCATATATTTT,CASSQDLSSGNTIYF
TRBV6-5,TRBD1,TRBJ1-2,.,TGTGCCAGCATTTTTGCGGGACAGCTAGGTGGCTACACCTTC,CASIFAGQLGGYTF
TRBV7-9,.,TRBJ1-4,.,TGTGCCAGCAGCTTAAGTGCGGGGAATGAAAAACTGTTTTTT,CASSLSAGNEKLFF
TRBV28,.,TRBJ1-2,.,.,CASSLFGTGTF
TRBV29-1,.,TRBJ2-5,.,TGCAGCGTGGACAGGGACTATCAAGAGACCCAGTACTTC,CSVDRDYQETQYF
TRBV9,TRBD2,TRBJ2-3,.,TGTGCCAGCAGCGAGGAGGGCGGGGGGGCCACAGATACGCAGTATTTT,CASSEEGGGATDTQYF
TRBV29-1,TRBD1,TRBJ1-2,.,TGCAGCGGGACAGGGATCTATGGCTACACCTTC,CSGTGIYGYTF
TRBV11-3,.,TRBJ2-5,.,TGTGCCAGCAGCTTAAGCTTCCAAGAGACCCAGTACTTC,CASSLSFQETQYF
TRBV6-5,TRBD2,TRBJ2-5,.,TGTGCCAGCAGTTACGTACGGGGGGATGGGGAAGAGACCCAGTACTTC,CASSYVRGDGEETQYF
TRBV6-5,.,TRBJ1-6,once,TGTGCCAGCTGTAGAGAAGCCGGTTCACCCCTCCACTTT,CASCREAGSPLHF
TRBV11-3,.,TRBJ2-4,.,TGTGCCAGCAGCCCGGACAGTCTCCTAGCCAAAAACATTCAGTACTTC,CASSPDSLLAKNIQYF
TRBV19,TRBD2,TRBJ2-3,.,TGTGCCAGTAGGCTAGCGGGGGGGCCTAGCACAGATACGCAGTATTTT,CASRLAGGPSTDTQYF
TRBV6-5,TRBD1,TRBJ1-5,.,TGTGCCAGCTCGACAGGGGGGGACCAGCCCCAGCATTTT,CASSTGGDQPQHF
TRBV6-5,TRBD1,TRBJ1-6,few,TGTGCCAGCAGTTCTTCTACAGGGGATAATTCACCCCTCCACTTT,CASSSSTGDNSPLHF
TRBV6-5,.,TRBJ2-7,.,TGTGCCAGCAGAGGCAGGGGCCCAGCCTACGAGCAGTACTTC,CASRGRGPAYEQYF
TRBV4-2,.,TRBJ1-6,.,TGTGCCAGCAGCCAAGATCGTTACGGTGCCCCCGATAATTCACCCCTCCACTTT,CASSQDRYGAPDNSPLHF
TRBV6-5,.,TRBJ2-7,.,TGTGCCAGCAGTTCCAACCCGGGACTCGGCGAGCAGTACTTC,CASSSNPGLGEQYF
TRBV7-2,.,TRBJ1-1,.,TGTGCCAGCAGCTTATCGGGGGGTAGGAACACTGAAGCTTTCTTT,CASSLSGGRNTEAFF
TRBV7-9,TRBD2,TRBJ2-1,.,TGTGCCAGCAGCCGGACTAGCGGGGCCGTCAATGAGCAGTTCTTC,CASSRTSGAVNEQFF
TRBV6-5,.,TRBJ1-1,.,TGTGCCAGCAGTTACTCTCAGGGTCGAGCTTTCTTT,CASSYSQGRAFF
TRBV19,TRBD1,TRBJ1-2,.,TGTGCCAGTAGTCCCCGGGACAGATACTATGGCTACACCTTC,CASSPRDRYYGYTF
TRBV5-1,.,TRBJ1-1,.,TGCGCCAGCAGCTTGTACCGCCTAGACACTGAAGCTTTCTTT,CASSLYRLDTEAFF
TRBV30,.,TRBJ2-7,.,TGTGCCTGGAATCGGGGGTCCTACGAGCAGTACTTC,CAWNRGSYEQYF
TRBV5-3,.,TRBJ2-5,.,TGTGCCAGGCCCGCTAGCGCCCTGGGGGAGACCCAGTACTTC,CARPASALGETQYF
TRBV27,TRBD1,TRBJ1-1,.,TGTGCCAGCAGTTTATTCGGACAGGGGATGACTGAAGCTTTCTTT,CASSLFGQGMTEAFF
TRBV21-1,.,TRBJ1-1,.,TGTGCCAGCAGCAAAAATCCTACTGAAGCTTTCTTT,CASSKNPTEAFF
TRBV6-5,.,TRBJ1-4,.,TGTGCCAGCAGTTACTCGAAGGGGGAATGGGAAAAACTGTTTTTT,CASSYSKGEWEKLFF
TRBV27,.,TRBJ1-6,.,TGTGCCAGCAGTTCACCGGGACGGGGGAATTCACCCCTCCACTTT,CASSSPGRGNSPLHF
TRBV5-1,.,TRBJ1-4,.,TGCGCCAGCAGCTTGGGCGGTACAGGGATCTTGAATGAAAAACTGTTTTTT,CASSLGGTGILNEKLFF
TRBV7-9,.,TRBJ2-1,.,TGTGCCAGCAGCTACGGGACTGGACCCCTTCAGGGCTCCTACAATGAGCAGTTCTTC,CASSYGTGPLQGSYNEQFF
TRBV6-5,TRBD1,TRBJ1-5,.,TGTGCCAGCATTCCCTCGGACAGGAATCAGCCCCAGCATTTT,CASIPSDRNQPQHF
TRBV30,.,TRBJ1-4,.,TGTGCTTGCGGACAGATAAGCGGAACTAATGAAAAACTGTTTTTT,CACGQISGTNEKLFF
TRBV29-1,.,TRBJ2-3,.,TGCAGCGTTCGGCCGGGGGATACGCAGTATTTT,CSVRPGDTQYF
TRBV6-5,.,TRBJ2-2,.,TGTGCCAGCAGTTACTCGAGGCAGACCCAGGGGGAGCTGTTTTTT,CASSYSRQTQGELFF
TRBV28,TRBD1,TRBJ1-1,.,TGTGCCAGCAGTTTTAGGCCAGGGGGACCGACTGAAGCTTTCTTT,CASSFRPGGPTEAFF
TRBV6-5,.,TRBJ1-1,.,TGTGCCAGCAGACCCGAGGTGGTGGGAGGAGCTTTCTTT,CASRPEVVGGAFF
TRBV2,TRBD1,TRBJ1-5,once,TGTGCCAGCAGGGGACAGGTTCTTAATCAGCCCCAGCATTTT,CASRGQVLNQPQHF
TRBV7-9,.,TRBJ1-1,.,TGTGCCAGCAGTCTAGGGGGGGTAGCTTTCTTT,CASSLGGVAFF
TRBV15,.,TRBJ1-1,.,TGTGCCACCAGTTTAATGGGGAGTTGGGACACTGAAGCTTTCTTT,CATSLMGSWDTEAFF
TRBV20-1,.,TRBJ1-1,.,TGCAGTGCTAGAGTACAGGGACCAGCTTTCTTT,CSARVQGPAFF
TRBV7-3,.,TRBJ2-3,.,TGTGCCAGCAGCTTAGGGCTAGCTCGCACAGATACGCAGTATTTT,CASSLGLARTDTQYF
TRBV3-1/TRBV3-2,.,TRBJ1-2,.,TGTGCCAGCAGCCAAGATGCAGGGATTTATGGCTACACCTTC,CASSQDAGIYGYTF
TRBV5-8,.,TRBJ2-5,few,TGTGCCAGCAGCCCCGGCGGGGGCGGGGGAGAGACCCAGTACTTC,CASSPGGGGGETQYF
TRBV7-8,.,TRBJ2-5,.,TGTGCCAGCAGCCCACTAGGGACCCAGTACTTC,CASSPLGTQYF
TRBV19,.,TRBJ1-1,.,TGTGCCAGTAGTCCCGGGATTTTTATAGCTTTCTTT,CASSPGIFIAFF
TRBV6-8,.,TRBJ1-5,few,TGTGCCAGCAGTTACTTGTCGACAGCTAATAGCAATCAGCCCCAGCATTTT,CASSYLSTANSNQPQHF
TRBV5-8,TRBD1,TRBJ1-2,.,TGTGCCAGCAGCCCCGACAGGGGGCTCAACTATGGCTACACCTTC,CASSPDRGLNYGYTF
TRBV4-1,.,TRBJ2-1,.,TGCGCCAGCAGCCAAGATTTAGATCGGGCCTACAATGAGCAGTTCTTC,CASSQDLDRAYNEQFF
TRBV6-5,.,TRBJ1-1,.,TGTGCCAGCAGCGAGGACAGCAAAGGTACTGAAGCTTTCTTT,CASSEDSKGTEAFF
TRBV4-3,.,TRBJ2-7,once,TGCGCCAGCAGCCAAGAACGACTCCCACCGGCTTACGAGCAGTACTTC,CASSQERLPPAYEQYF
TRBV2,.,TRBJ1-3,.,TGTGCCAGCAGTGGAGGGTATAGTGGAAACACCATATATTTT,CASSGGYSGNTIYF
TRBV29-1,.,TRBJ1-2,once,TGCAGCGTTGGGGGGCCAAACTATGGCTACACCTTC,CSVGGPNYGYTF